Listed below are T cell receptor beta chains from one sample, sequenced in a study of shared clonotypes between healthy human individuals. Some clones are missing from TCRdb's copy, which holds only in-frame ones; the method was immunoSEQ multiplex PCR. The sample lists approximately 740,000 clones, around 72% occurring once. The specimen was memory CD4+ T cells sorted from blood. The receptor set was obtained from a woman aged 25 to 45 in good health. The CDR3 runs from the conserved cysteine through the conserved F or W. The D gene is left open where the match is weak. Clone size is given for some rows only: seen once, a few or many times, or a class if the clone is expanded.

v_gene: TRBV19; d_gene: TRBD2; abundance: few; j_gene: TRBJ2-7; CDR3aa: CASSSGLVSHEQYF; CDR3nt: TGTGCCAGTAGTTCGGGACTAGTGTCTCACGAGCAGTACTTC
v_gene: TRBV7-2; d_gene: .; abundance: .; j_gene: TRBJ2-2; CDR3aa: CASSFPLKNTGELFF; CDR3nt: TGTGCCAGCAGCTTTCCACTAAAGAACACCGGGGAGCTGTTTTTT
v_gene: TRBV7-8; d_gene: .; abundance: .; j_gene: TRBJ2-5; CDR3aa: CASSIRGRALWTQYF; CDR3nt: TGTGCCAGCAGCATCAGGGGGAGGGCCCTGTGGACCCAGTACTTC
v_gene: TRBV7-7; d_gene: .; abundance: .; j_gene: TRBJ2-3; CDR3aa: CASSAGRQGLDTQYF; CDR3nt: TGTGCCAGCAGCGCCGGTCGTCAGGGACTAGATACGCAGTATTTT
v_gene: TRBV5-4; d_gene: .; abundance: .; j_gene: TRBJ2-2; CDR3aa: CASSLELRNTGELFF; CDR3nt: TGTGCCAGCAGCTTGGAACTGAGGAACACCGGGGAGCTGTTTTTT
v_gene: TRBV30; d_gene: .; abundance: .; j_gene: TRBJ2-5; CDR3aa: CAWSGVQETQYF; CDR3nt: TGTGCCTGGAGTGGTGTCCAAGAGACCCAGTACTTC
v_gene: TRBV4-1; d_gene: TRBD2; abundance: .; j_gene: TRBJ2-7; CDR3aa: CASSPGLAGYEQYF; CDR3nt: TGCGCCAGCAGCCCGGGACTAGCGGGATACGAGCAGTACTTC
v_gene: TRBV15; d_gene: TRBD2; abundance: .; j_gene: TRBJ2-1; CDR3aa: CATSSLAEGILEQFF; CDR3nt: TGTGCCACCAGCAGCCTAGCGGAGGGGATCCTTGAGCAGTTCTTC
v_gene: TRBV30; d_gene: .; abundance: .; j_gene: TRBJ2-3; CDR3aa: CAWSGAGGQADTQYF; CDR3nt: TGTGCCTGGAGTGGGGCCGGGGGGCAGGCAGATACGCAGTATTTT
v_gene: TRBV5-4; d_gene: TRBD2; abundance: .; j_gene: TRBJ2-3; CDR3aa: CASSLGTSGKDTQYF; CDR3nt: TGTGCCAGCAGCCTAGGGACTAGCGGGAAAGATACGCAGTATTTT
v_gene: TRBV5-1; d_gene: TRBD2; abundance: .; j_gene: TRBJ2-3; CDR3aa: CASSLGLAGTDTQYF; CDR3nt: TGCGCCAGCAGCTTAGGACTAGCGGGCACAGATACGCAGTATTTT
v_gene: TRBV20-1; d_gene: .; abundance: .; j_gene: TRBJ2-1; CDR3aa: CSAVYNEQFF; CDR3nt: TGCAGTGCGGTCTACAATGAGCAGTTCTTC
v_gene: TRBV6-5; d_gene: .; abundance: few; j_gene: TRBJ1-2; CDR3aa: CASSRAEANYGYTF; CDR3nt: TGTGCCAGCAGTAGGGCAGAAGCTAACTATGGCTACACCTTC
v_gene: TRBV9; d_gene: TRBD2; abundance: .; j_gene: TRBJ2-1; CDR3aa: CASSPRLATYNEQFF; CDR3nt: TGTGCCAGCAGCCCCCGACTAGCGACATACAATGAGCAGTTCTTC
v_gene: TRBV10-3; d_gene: .; abundance: once; j_gene: TRBJ1-1; CDR3aa: CAISVERETEAFF; CDR3nt: TGTGCCATCAGTGTGGAGCGGGAGACTGAAGCTTTCTTT
v_gene: TRBV27; d_gene: TRBD1; abundance: .; j_gene: TRBJ2-2; CDR3aa: CASSLSGTGNTGELFF; CDR3nt: TGTGCCAGCAGTTTATCGGGGACAGGGAACACCGGGGAGCTGTTTTTT
v_gene: TRBV14; d_gene: .; abundance: .; j_gene: TRBJ2-7; CDR3aa: CASSQDGSSYEQYF; CDR3nt: TGTGCCAGCAGCCAGGACGGGAGCTCCTACGAGCAGTACTTC
v_gene: TRBV9; d_gene: TRBD1; abundance: .; j_gene: TRBJ1-4; CDR3aa: CASSARQGATNEKLFF; CDR3nt: TGTGCCAGCAGCGCAAGACAGGGAGCAACTAATGAAAAACTGTTTTTT
v_gene: TRBV2; d_gene: TRBD1; abundance: few; j_gene: TRBJ1-1; CDR3aa: CASSNPGQGTEAFF; CDR3nt: TGTGCCAGCAGCAATCCGGGACAGGGGACTGAAGCTTTCTTT
v_gene: TRBV30; d_gene: .; abundance: .; j_gene: TRBJ2-1; CDR3aa: CAWNGAATLADYNEQFF; CDR3nt: TGTGCCTGGAATGGGGCCGCAACCCTAGCAGATTACAATGAGCAGTTCTTC
v_gene: TRBV7-8; d_gene: .; abundance: few; j_gene: TRBJ2-7; CDR3aa: CASSLRTADYEQYF; CDR3nt: TGTGCCAGCAGCTTAAGGACGGCAGACTACGAGCAGTACTTC
v_gene: TRBV28; d_gene: TRBD1; abundance: .; j_gene: TRBJ2-7; CDR3aa: CASTPGGQGLGEQYF; CDR3nt: TGTGCCAGCACCCCCGGGGGACAGGGTTTGGGGGAGCAGTACTTC
v_gene: TRBV19; d_gene: .; abundance: .; j_gene: TRBJ2-7; CDR3aa: CASKRATGTYEQYF; CDR3nt: TGTGCCAGTAAGAGGGCCACAGGGACCTACGAGCAGTACTTC
v_gene: TRBV7-2; d_gene: .; abundance: .; j_gene: TRBJ1-1; CDR3aa: CASSLALGNTEAFF; CDR3nt: TGTGCCAGCAGCTTAGCGCTGGGGAACACTGAAGCTTTCTTT
v_gene: TRBV2; d_gene: .; abundance: .; j_gene: TRBJ1-5; CDR3aa: CASSLTFPDQPQHF; CDR3nt: TGTGCCAGCAGCCTAACCTTCCCGGATCAGCCCCAGCATTTT
v_gene: TRBV7-7; d_gene: TRBD1; abundance: .; j_gene: TRBJ2-1; CDR3aa: CASSLTGGKGEQFF; CDR3nt: TGTGCCAGCAGCTTAACAGGGGGGAAAGGTGAGCAGTTCTTC
v_gene: TRBV2; d_gene: TRBD1; abundance: .; j_gene: TRBJ1-4; CDR3aa: CASRYGQGAEGKLFF; CDR3nt: TGTGCCAGCAGATACGGACAGGGGGCAGAAGGAAAACTGTTTTTT
v_gene: TRBV14; d_gene: .; abundance: .; j_gene: TRBJ2-7; CDR3aa: CASSQVGTSVGEQYF; CDR3nt: TGTGCCAGCAGCCAAGTCGGCACGAGTGTGGGGGAGCAGTACTTC
v_gene: TRBV13; d_gene: .; abundance: few; j_gene: TRBJ1-4; CDR3aa: CASSFQVQKKLFF; CDR3nt: TGTGCCAGCAGCTTTCAGGTTCAGAAAAAACTGTTTTTT
v_gene: TRBV6-5; d_gene: TRBD2; abundance: .; j_gene: TRBJ2-5; CDR3aa: CASSPGLVGSETQYF; CDR3nt: TGTGCCAGCAGCCCCGGACTAGTGGGGTCGGAGACCCAGTACTTC
v_gene: TRBV18; d_gene: .; abundance: .; j_gene: TRBJ1-4; CDR3aa: CASSPGFAEKLFF; CDR3nt: TGTGCCAGCTCACCAGGGTTTGCAGAAAAACTGTTTTTT
v_gene: TRBV19; d_gene: TRBD2; abundance: .; j_gene: TRBJ2-1; CDR3aa: CASRNSGRFNEQFF; CDR3nt: TGTGCCAGTAGGAATAGCGGGAGGTTCAATGAGCAGTTCTTC
v_gene: TRBV5-1; d_gene: .; abundance: .; j_gene: TRBJ2-7; CDR3aa: CASSKRSVGSFWGHEQYF; CDR3nt: TGCGCCAGCAGCAAGAGAAGTGTGGGTTCGTTTTGGGGGCACGAGCAGTACTTC
v_gene: TRBV7-2; d_gene: TRBD1; abundance: few; j_gene: TRBJ2-3; CDR3aa: CASDRPSTDTQYF; CDR3nt: TGTGCCTCGGACAGGCCCTCCACAGATACGCAGTATTTT
v_gene: TRBV18; d_gene: .; abundance: .; j_gene: TRBJ2-7; CDR3aa: CASSPSFGRGYEQYF; CDR3nt: TGTGCCAGCTCACCTAGTTTTGGCAGGGGCTACGAGCAGTACTTC
v_gene: TRBV6-5; d_gene: .; abundance: .; j_gene: TRBJ2-7; CDR3aa: CASSYMVGRSYEQYF; CDR3nt: TGTGCCAGCAGTTATATGGTAGGCAGGAGCTACGAGCAGTACTTC
v_gene: TRBV7-8; d_gene: TRBD2; abundance: once; j_gene: TRBJ2-4; CDR3aa: CASSLSSSGPKNIQYF; CDR3nt: TGTGCCAGCAGCTTATCGTCTAGCGGGCCTAAAAACATTCAGTACTTC
v_gene: TRBV28; d_gene: .; abundance: once; j_gene: TRBJ1-2; CDR3aa: CASSSGRRYGYTF; CDR3nt: TGTGCCAGCAGTTCGGGACGGAGGTATGGCTACACCTTC
v_gene: TRBV5-4; d_gene: TRBD2; abundance: .; j_gene: TRBJ2-7; CDR3aa: CASSRGGTYEQYF; CDR3nt: TGTGCCAGCAGCCGGGGGGGTACCTACGAGCAGTACTTC
v_gene: TRBV5-1; d_gene: TRBD1; abundance: few; j_gene: TRBJ2-4; CDR3aa: CASSWGTGGNIQYF; CDR3nt: TGCGCCAGCAGCTGGGGGACAGGGGGCAACATTCAGTACTTC
v_gene: TRBV5-1; d_gene: TRBD2; abundance: .; j_gene: TRBJ2-3; CDR3aa: CASSRLAGVEDTQYF; CDR3nt: TGCGCCAGCAGCCGACTAGCGGGAGTCGAAGATACGCAGTATTTT
v_gene: TRBV11-3; d_gene: .; abundance: .; j_gene: TRBJ2-7; CDR3aa: CASSLEYTSYEQYF; CDR3nt: TGTGCCAGCAGCTTAGAGTACACCTCCTACGAGCAGTACTTC
v_gene: TRBV29-1; d_gene: .; abundance: many; j_gene: TRBJ1-1; CDR3aa: CSGGAEGNTEAFF; CDR3nt: TGCAGCGGGGGGGCCGAGGGCAACACTGAAGCTTTCTTT
v_gene: TRBV11-2; d_gene: TRBD2; abundance: .; j_gene: TRBJ2-3; CDR3aa: CASSLTLVASGRADTQYF; CDR3nt: TGTGCCAGCAGCTTAACCCTCGTGGCTAGCGGGAGGGCAGATACGCAGTATTTT
v_gene: TRBV7-2; d_gene: .; abundance: .; j_gene: TRBJ1-5; CDR3aa: CASSFQTYQPQHF; CDR3nt: TGTGCCAGCAGCTTCCAGACGTATCAGCCCCAGCATTTT
v_gene: TRBV5-4; d_gene: .; abundance: .; j_gene: TRBJ2-7; CDR3aa: CASSSTRAQTYEQYF; CDR3nt: TGTGCCAGCAGCTCCACAAGGGCGCAGACCTACGAGCAGTACTTC
v_gene: TRBV28; d_gene: .; abundance: few; j_gene: TRBJ1-5; CDR3aa: CASSLLARLSNQPQHF; CDR3nt: TGTGCCAGCAGTTTATTGGCAAGACTTAGCAATCAGCCCCAGCATTTT